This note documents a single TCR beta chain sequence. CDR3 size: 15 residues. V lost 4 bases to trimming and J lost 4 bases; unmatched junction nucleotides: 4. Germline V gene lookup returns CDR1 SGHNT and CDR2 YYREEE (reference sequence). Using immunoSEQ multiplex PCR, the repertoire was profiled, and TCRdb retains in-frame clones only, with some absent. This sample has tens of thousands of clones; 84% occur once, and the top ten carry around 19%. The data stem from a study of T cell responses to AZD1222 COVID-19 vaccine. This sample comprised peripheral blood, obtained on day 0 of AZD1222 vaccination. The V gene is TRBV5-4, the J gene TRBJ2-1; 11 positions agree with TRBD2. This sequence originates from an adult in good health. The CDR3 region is CASSPTSGVYNEQFF. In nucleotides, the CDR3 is TGTGCCAGCAGCCCGACTAGCGGGGTATACAATGAGCAGTTCTTC.